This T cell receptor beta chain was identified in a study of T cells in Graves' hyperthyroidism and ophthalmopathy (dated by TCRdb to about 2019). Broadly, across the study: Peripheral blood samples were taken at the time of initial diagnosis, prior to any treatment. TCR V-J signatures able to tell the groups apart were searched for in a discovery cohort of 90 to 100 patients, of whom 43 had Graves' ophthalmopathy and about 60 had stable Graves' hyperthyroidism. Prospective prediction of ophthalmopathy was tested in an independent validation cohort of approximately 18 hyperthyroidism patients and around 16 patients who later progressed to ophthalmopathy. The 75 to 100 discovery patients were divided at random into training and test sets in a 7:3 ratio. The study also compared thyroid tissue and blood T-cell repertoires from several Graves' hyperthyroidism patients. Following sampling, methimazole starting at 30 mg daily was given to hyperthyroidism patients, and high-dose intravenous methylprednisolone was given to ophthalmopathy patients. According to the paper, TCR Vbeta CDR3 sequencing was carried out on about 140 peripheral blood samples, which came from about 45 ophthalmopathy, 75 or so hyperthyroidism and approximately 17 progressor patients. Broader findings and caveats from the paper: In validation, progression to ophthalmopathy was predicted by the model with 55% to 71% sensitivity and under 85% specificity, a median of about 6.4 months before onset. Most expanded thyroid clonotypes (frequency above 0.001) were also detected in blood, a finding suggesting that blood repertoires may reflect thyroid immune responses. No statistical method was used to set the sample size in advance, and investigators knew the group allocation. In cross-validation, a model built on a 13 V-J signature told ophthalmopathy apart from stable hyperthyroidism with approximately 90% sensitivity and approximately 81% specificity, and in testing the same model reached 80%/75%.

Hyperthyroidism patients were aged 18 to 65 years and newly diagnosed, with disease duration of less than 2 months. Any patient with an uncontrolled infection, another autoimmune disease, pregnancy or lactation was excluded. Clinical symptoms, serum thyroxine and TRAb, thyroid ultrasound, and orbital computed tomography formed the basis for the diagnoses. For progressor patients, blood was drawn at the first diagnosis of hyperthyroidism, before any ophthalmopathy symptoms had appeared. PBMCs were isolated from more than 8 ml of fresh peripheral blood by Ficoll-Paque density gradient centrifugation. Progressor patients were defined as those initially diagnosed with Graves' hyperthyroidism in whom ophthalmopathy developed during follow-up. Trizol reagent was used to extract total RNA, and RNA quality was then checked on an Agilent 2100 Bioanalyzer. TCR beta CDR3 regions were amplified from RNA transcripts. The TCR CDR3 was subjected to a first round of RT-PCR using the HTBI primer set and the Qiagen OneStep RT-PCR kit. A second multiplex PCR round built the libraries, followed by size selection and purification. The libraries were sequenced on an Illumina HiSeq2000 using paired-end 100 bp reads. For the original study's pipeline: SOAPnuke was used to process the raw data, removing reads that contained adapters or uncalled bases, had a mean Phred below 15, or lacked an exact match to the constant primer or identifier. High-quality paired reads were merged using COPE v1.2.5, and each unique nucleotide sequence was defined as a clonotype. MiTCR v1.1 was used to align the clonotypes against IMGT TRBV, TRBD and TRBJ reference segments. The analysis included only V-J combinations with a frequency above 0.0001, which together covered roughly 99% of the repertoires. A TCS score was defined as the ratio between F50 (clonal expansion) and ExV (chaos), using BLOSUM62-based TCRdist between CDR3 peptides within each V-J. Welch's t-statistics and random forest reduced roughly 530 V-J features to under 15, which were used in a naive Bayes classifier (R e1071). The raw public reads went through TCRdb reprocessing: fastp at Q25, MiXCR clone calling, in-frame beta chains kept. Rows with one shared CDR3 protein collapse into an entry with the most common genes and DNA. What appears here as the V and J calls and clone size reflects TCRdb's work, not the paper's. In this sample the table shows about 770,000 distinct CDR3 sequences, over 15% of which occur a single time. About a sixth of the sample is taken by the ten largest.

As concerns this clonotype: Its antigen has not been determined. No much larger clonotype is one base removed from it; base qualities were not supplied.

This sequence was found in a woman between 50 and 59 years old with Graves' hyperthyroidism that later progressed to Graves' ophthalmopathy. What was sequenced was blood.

The DNA sequence is given as TGTGCTAGTGGTTTAGCAGATACGCAGTATTTT. It encodes CASGLADTQYF. The rearrangement joined TRBV12-5 to TRBJ2-3; no D segment can be confidently identified. The germline V gene gives CDR1 as LGHNT and CDR2 as FRNRAP. The CDR3 spans 11 residues, from the cysteine through the phenylalanine. Kept here is only the CDR3 DNA, which spans 33 bases and is read in frame from base 1. V sheds 3 bases and J sheds 4 bases, leaving 2 bases between their ends.